The entry below gives a single TCR beta chain sequence along with its context. The entry originates in a study of shared clonotypes between healthy human individuals. Naive CD8 cells, CD45RO-negative and positively selected for CCR7, excluded terminally differentiated effector memory CD45RA+ cells. Donors, healthy HIV-negative adults, lacked recent acute infections or vaccinations. All the donors were Caucasian adults who lived in Nashville, Tennessee. Between the trimmed V and J ends, which lost 6 bases and 2 bases, there was a span of 8 bases. There are 12 residues in the CDR3. CDR1 is MNHNS and CDR2 is SASEGT in the germline V gene. Clones were read by immunoSEQ multiplex PCR, and TCRdb kept only the in-frame ones, dropping some. Seen here are about 1.9 million clones, around 93% observed once, and the top ten hold under 2%.

The chain joins TRBV6-1 to TRBJ2-7; D tentatively reads TRBD1 or TRBD2 (5 bases each). This TCR derives from a man between 18 and 35 years old in good health. Some clones in this sample may be carry-over from other donors' samples. The source material was naive CD8+ T cells from PBMCs. CDR3 residues: CASSRDAYEQYF. The DNA for the CDR3 is TGTGCCAGCAGCCGGGACGCCTACGAGCAGTACTTC.